This entry features one T cell receptor (beta chain) sequence. V trimming: 2 bases; J trimming: 4 bases; junction bases outside the gene matches: 14. This CDR3 has 20 amino acids. Germline V lookup: CDR1 PRHDT, CDR2 FYEKMQ (reference sequence). This entry belongs to a study of T cell changes during pregnancy in multiple sclerosis. Sequenced by immunoSEQ multiplex PCR; TCRdb stores in-frame clones only, minus some. The sample shows tens of thousands of clones, 90% of them seen only once. This TCR was recovered from a female donor with multiple sclerosis, enrolled in a pregnancy study. J is TRBJ2-2 and V is TRBV13, with TRBD1 identical over 12 bases. The material was CD8+ T cells from peripheral blood mononuclear cells, obtained before pregnancy. CDR3 sequence (DNA): TGTGCCAGCAGCTTAATTATTGGATCGCCGGGACAGGGGGCCACCGGGGAGCTGTTTTTT. It yields the protein CASSLIIGSPGQGATGELFF.